The sequence of this T cell receptor (beta chain) was determined in a study of cytomegalovirus exposure and HLA in healthy donors. Study as a whole: When 350 to 500 donors were genotyped, over 80% of them were found to fall in the Caucasian-associated ancestry cluster. The study, taken as a whole, reports: V- and J-gene trimming of TCR beta was linked (in a later analysis) to a missense DCLRE1C variant. Presence/absence analyses assumed roughly uniform sequencing depth across donors.

Trimming stripped 3 bases from V and 0 bases from J, with 9 bases between. The CDR3 is 15 residues long. Germline loops: CDR1 MNHNS, CDR2 SASEGT. Remarks on this clone: What it recognizes is unknown.

The primer mix had 60 Vbeta and 13 Jbeta primers. Some clones are missing from TCRdb's copy, which holds only in-frame ones; the method was immunoSEQ multiplex PCR. This sample has about 160,000 clones; almost 80% occur once, and the top ten carry around 1.3%. This TCR came from a woman aged 50 to 60 in good health and CMV-seronegative. Sequencing was done on a sample of PBMCs. This sequence joins TRBV6-1 and TRBJ1-3, with a weak D call TRBD1 (5 bases). CDR3 sequence (DNA): TGTGCCAGCAGTGAGGGGGGGTACTCTGGAAACACCATATATTTT. The encoded protein is CASSEGGYSGNTIYF.